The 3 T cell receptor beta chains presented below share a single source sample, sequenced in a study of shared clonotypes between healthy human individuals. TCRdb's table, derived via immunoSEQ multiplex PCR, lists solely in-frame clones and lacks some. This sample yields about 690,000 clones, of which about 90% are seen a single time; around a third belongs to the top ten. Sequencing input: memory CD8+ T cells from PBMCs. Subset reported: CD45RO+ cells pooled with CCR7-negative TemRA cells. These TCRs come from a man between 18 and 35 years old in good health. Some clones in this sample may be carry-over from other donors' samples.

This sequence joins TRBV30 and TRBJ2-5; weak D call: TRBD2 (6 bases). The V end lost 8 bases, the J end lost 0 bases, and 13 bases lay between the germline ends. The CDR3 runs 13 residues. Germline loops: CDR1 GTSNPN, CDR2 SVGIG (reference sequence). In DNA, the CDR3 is TGTGCCCAGGCGGGGAAGGACCAAGAGACCCAGTACTTC. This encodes CAQAGKDQETQYF.

The CDR3 DNA follows: TGTGCCAGCAGTCCCCACAGGGCACCTAATGAAAAACTGTTTTTT. As protein: CASSPHRAPNEKLFF. The chain couples TRBV6-5 to TRBJ1-4, with a weak D call TRBD1 (6 bases). Germline V gene data show CDR1 as MNHEY and CDR2 as SVGAGI. The CDR3 spans 15 residues. V lost 5 bases to trimming and J lost 3 bases, with 13 bases between them.

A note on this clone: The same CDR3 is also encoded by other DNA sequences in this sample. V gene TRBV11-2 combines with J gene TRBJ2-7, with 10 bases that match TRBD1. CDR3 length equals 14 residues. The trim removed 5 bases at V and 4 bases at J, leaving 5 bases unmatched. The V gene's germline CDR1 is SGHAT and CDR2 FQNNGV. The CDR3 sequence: CASSPRTGGYEQYF. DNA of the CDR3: TGTGCCAGCAGCCCCCGGACAGGGGGGTACGAGCAGTACTTC.